This TCR beta chain was recorded in a study of regulatory T cells in long-lasting Graves disease. Construction of TCR beta libraries relied on iRepertoire HTBI primers and on Arm-PCR targeting CDR3 regions. TCRdb re-derived calls from the multiplex PCR reads in MiXCR, one entry per CDR3 protein. The sample gives about 430,000 distinct CDR3 sequences, roughly a fifth of which show up once; 14% is in the top ten. Findings and limits, study-wide: Among the persistent patients, 2,741 public clonotypes were shared, more than the approximately 1,000 shared among new patients. Relative to newly diagnosed Graves' patients, persistent ones had lower TCR diversity.

Germline V gene data show CDR1 as MNHEY and CDR2 as SVGAGI. The V gene end was trimmed by 4 bases and the J gene end by 0 bases; junction bases not matched to a gene: 8. This CDR3 has 17 residues. Time point defined: persistent/refractory GD, antithyroid drugs over 5 years with positive TRAb. Making the TCR library involved RNA that had been extracted from PBMCs. This clonotype was observed at least ten times. The antigen is unknown. The V call is TRBV6-5, the J call TRBJ1-4, with 7 bases that match TRBD1. Sequences were derived from peripheral blood mononuclear cells (PBMCs), sampled when the disease was refractory, from a patient treated with antithyroid drugs. This clonotype was obtained from a female donor with Graves disease. In nucleotides, the CDR3 is TGTGCCAGCAGTTTGGGACAGACTATTGCAACTAATGAAAAACTGTTTTTT. Protein sequence: CASSLGQTIATNEKLFF.